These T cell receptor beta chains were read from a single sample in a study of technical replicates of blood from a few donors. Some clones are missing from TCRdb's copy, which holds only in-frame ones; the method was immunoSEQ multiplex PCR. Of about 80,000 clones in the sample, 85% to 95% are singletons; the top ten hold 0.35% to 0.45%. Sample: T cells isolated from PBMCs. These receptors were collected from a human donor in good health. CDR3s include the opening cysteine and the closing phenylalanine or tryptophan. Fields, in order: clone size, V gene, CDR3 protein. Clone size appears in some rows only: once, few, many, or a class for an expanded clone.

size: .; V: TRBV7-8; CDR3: CASSLGRLAHTGELFF
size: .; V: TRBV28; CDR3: CASSSRNTEAFF
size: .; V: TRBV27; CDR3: CASSLGVSGGYTF
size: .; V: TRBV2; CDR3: CASTQEGYYGYTF
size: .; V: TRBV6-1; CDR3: CASSQTPRDTEAFF
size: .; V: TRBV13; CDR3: CASSPSGRAYEQYF
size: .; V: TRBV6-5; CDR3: CASRNREGNQPQHF
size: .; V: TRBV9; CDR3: CASSTLAGVTGELFF
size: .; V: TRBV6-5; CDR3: CASIRTGGLGNTIYF
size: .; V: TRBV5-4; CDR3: CASSRTGAGELFF
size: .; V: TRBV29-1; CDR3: CSVGGALDYEQYF
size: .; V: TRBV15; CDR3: CATSGRLAGDNEQFF
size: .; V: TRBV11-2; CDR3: CASSLLTGVTGYTF
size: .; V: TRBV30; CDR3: CAWSDQERGRRQFF
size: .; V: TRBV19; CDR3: CASSATGGRGNQPQHF
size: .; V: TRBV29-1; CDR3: CSVTRGNTEAFF
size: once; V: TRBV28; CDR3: CASSDGGMDTGELFF
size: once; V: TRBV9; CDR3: CASRPPVLSGYTF
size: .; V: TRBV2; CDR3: CASSELAGGPKSTYEQYF
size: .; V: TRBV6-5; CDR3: CASSYSAGHKAYEQYF
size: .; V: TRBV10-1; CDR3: CASRDSLNTEAFF
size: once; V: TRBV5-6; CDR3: CASSRPTSGIIDEQFF
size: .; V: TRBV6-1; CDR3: CASSELGGNEQFF
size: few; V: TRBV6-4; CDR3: CASSDPGQGKGYTF
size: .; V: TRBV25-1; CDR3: CASSFTSGGNEQYF
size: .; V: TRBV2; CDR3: CASSGTSAYEQYF
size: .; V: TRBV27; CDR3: CASSLWDSSYEQYF
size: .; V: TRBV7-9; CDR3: CASSSGFYGYTF
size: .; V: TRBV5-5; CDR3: CASSLGQGSYEQYF
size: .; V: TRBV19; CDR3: CASSSPGSDPGYTF
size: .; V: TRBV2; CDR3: CASSDLAGGYNEQFF
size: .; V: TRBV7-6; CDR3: CASTKGQNSGANVLTF
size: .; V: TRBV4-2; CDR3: CASSLVLLYEQYF
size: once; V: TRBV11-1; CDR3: CASSLSHSYEQYF
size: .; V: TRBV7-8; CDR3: CASSLVGGEKENGELFF
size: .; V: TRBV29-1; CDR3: CSVESPGDRPNYEQYF
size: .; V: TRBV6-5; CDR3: CASLSRSYEQYF
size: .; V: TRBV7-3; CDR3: CASSLLRTDTQYF
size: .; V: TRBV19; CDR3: CASSLDRGLTGELFF
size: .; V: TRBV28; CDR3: CASRGLSTYEQYF
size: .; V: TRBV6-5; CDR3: CASSYSSEQYF
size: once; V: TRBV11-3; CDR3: CASSPGTKNIQYF
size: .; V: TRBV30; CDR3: CAWTGAAYEQYF